One sample yielded the 24 T cell receptor beta chains listed below, sequenced in a study of shared clonotypes between healthy human individuals. TCRdb keeps only in-frame clones here, not all; method: immunoSEQ multiplex PCR. The sample lists over 850,000 clones, about 80% occurring once. The sequencing sample was made of memory CD4+ T cells from PBMCs. As for subset: CD45RA-negative fraction. Receptors originate from a man between 18 and 29 years old in good health. Some clones in this sample may be carry-over from other donors' samples.

V is TRBV30 and J is TRBJ2-7, with D tentatively TRBD1 (5 bases). This CDR3 is built from 12 residues. Per germline, CDR1 GTSNPN and CDR2 SVGIG (reference sequence). V dropped 3 bases and J dropped 5 bases, with 11 bases sitting between them. CDR3 coding DNA: TGTGCCTGGAGAGGGGATTCACACGAGCAGTACTTC. As protein: CAWRGDSHEQYF. The entire variable domain, with the rest obtained from reference TRBV30 and TRBJ2-7, is as follows: SQTIHQWPATLVQPVGSPLSLECTVEGTSNPNLYWYRQAAGRGLQLLFYSVGIGQISSEVPQNLSASRPQDRQFILSSKKLLLSDSGFYLCAWRGDSHEQYFGPGTRLTVT.

This chain links TRBV5-1 with TRBJ2-3; 11 nucleotides agree with TRBD2. The length of the CDR3 is 16 residues. Germline V gives CDR1 SGHRS, CDR2 YFSETQ. The V gene end was trimmed by 9 bases and the J gene end by 4 bases; junction bases not matched to a gene: 13. The CDR3 loop reads CATKVAASGRSDTQYF. CDR3 bases: TGCGCCACCAAGGTGGCCGCTAGCGGGAGGTCAGATACGCAGTATTTT. Based on the CDR3 plus reference TRBV5-1 and TRBJ2-3, the full variable domain is KAGVTQTPRYLIKTRGQQVTLSCSPISGHRSVSWYQQTPGQGLQFLFEYFSETQRNKGNFPGRFSGRQFSNSRSEMNVSTLELGDSALYLCATKVAASGRSDTQYFGPGTRLTVL.

The chain is built from TRBV27 and TRBJ2-1, with D possibly matching TRBD1 (7 bases). The V end lost 2 bases, the J end lost 4 bases, and 12 bases lay between the germline ends. The germline V gene encodes CDR1 MNHEY and CDR2 SMNVEV (reference sequence). The CDR3 is 15 residues long. In DNA form, the CDR3 reads TGTGCCAGCAGTTTAGGAGGGGGCATATACAATGAGCAGTTCTTC. This gives the protein CASSLGGGIYNEQFF.

V usage is TRBV7-9 and J usage is TRBJ1-1; D is ambiguous. The CDR3 spans 14 residues. The V end lost 5 bases, the J end lost 1 base, and 11 bases lay between the germline ends. From germline, CDR1 is SEHNR and CDR2 FQNEAQ (reference sequence). The CDR3 protein is CASSRIAGNTEAFF. In nucleotides, the CDR3 is TGTGCCAGCAGCCGAATCGCCGGGAACACTGAAGCTTTCTTT. Complete variable domain (other parts from reference TRBV7-9 and TRBJ1-1): DTGVSQNPRHKITKRGQNVTFRCDPISEHNRLYWYRQTLGQGPEFLTYFQNEAQLEKSRLLSDRFSAERPKGSFSTLEIQRTEQGDSAMYLCASSRIAGNTEAFFGQGTRLTVV.

This clone was recorded many times. The chain has TRBV27 and TRBJ2-7; 7 bases align to TRBD1. The CDR3 sequence is 17 residues long. V lost 6 bases to trimming and J lost 3 bases; unmatched junction nucleotides: 17. Per germline, CDR1 MNHEY and CDR2 SMNVEV (reference sequence). The CDR3 here is CASRRRAVGQVRYEQYF. CDR3 coding DNA: TGTGCCAGCAGGCGTCGGGCTGTTGGACAGGTACGCTACGAGCAGTACTTC.

This clone was seen once. The chain has TRBV7-9 and TRBJ1-1; 7 bases match TRBD1. V was pared by 2 bases and J by 7 bases, with 19 bases of the junction left unmatched. The CDR3 has 18 residues. The germline gives CDR1 SEHNR, CDR2 FQNEAQ (reference sequence). The CDR3 region has the DNA TGTGCCAGCAGCTTATTGGGGACCCTCCAGGGGGGTTTAGGTGAAGCTTTCTTT. It encodes CASSLLGTLQGGLGEAFF.

V gene TRBV9 combines with J gene TRBJ2-1, with 9 bases lining up with TRBD2. V lost 4 bases to trimming and J lost 0 bases; unmatched junction nucleotides: 8. From germline, CDR1 is SGDLS and CDR2 YYNGEE. The CDR3 sequence is 17 residues long. The chain's CDR3 is CASSLRGRASSYNEQFF. The CDR3 coding sequence is TGTGCCAGCAGCTTACGCGGGAGGGCCTCCTCCTACAATGAGCAGTTCTTC.

The rearrangement joins TRBV18 to TRBJ2-1; 7 bases fit TRBD1. CDR3 length: 15 amino acids. The V gene's germline CDR1 is KGHSH and CDR2 LQKENI. Trimming cost V 2 bases and J 7 bases; bases outside gene matches: 8. CDR3 nucleotides: TGTGCCAGCTCACCAGCGGACAGGAGTGGGAATGAGCAGTTCTTC. It is translated as CASSPADRSGNEQFF.

The chain joins TRBV4-1 to TRBJ1-5, with a possible D match to TRBD1 (5 bases). V dropped 1 base and J dropped 4 bases, with 14 bases sitting between them. From germline, CDR1 is MGHRA and CDR2 YSYEKL. CDR3 length: 16 amino acids. The CDR3 DNA reads TGCGCCAGCAGCCAAGTCTCCGGGGGACCGAATCAGCCCCAGCATTTT. It specifies CASSQVSGGPNQPQHF.

The chain joins TRBV4-1 to TRBJ2-5; no clear D. The CDR3 covers 15 residues. The ends were cut back, 0 bases at V and 6 bases at J, with 14 bases in the middle. The germline V gene has CDR1 MGHRA and CDR2 YSYEKL. CDR3 sequence reads: CASSQDLLPGKTQYF. Here the CDR3 DNA reads TGCGCCAGCAGCCAAGATCTTTTGCCTGGCAAGACCCAGTACTTC.

The gene calls are TRBV18 and TRBJ2-6; D call uncertain. Between the trimmed V and J ends, which lost 2 bases and 1 base, there was a span of 6 bases. The CDR3 contains 15 residues. The germline gives CDR1 KGHSH, CDR2 LQKENI. The CDR3 reads CASSPKESGANVLTF. Here the CDR3 DNA reads TGTGCCAGCTCACCAAAGGAATCTGGGGCCAACGTCCTGACTTTC.

This clone was detected only a few times. J is TRBJ1-1 and V is TRBV5-1; D unresolved. The CDR3 is 13 amino acids. Trimming took off 0 bases at V and 6 bases at J, with 9 bases between the two ends. Germline assignment: CDR1 SGHRS and CDR2 YFSETQ. The CDR3 region is CASSLGQASEAFF. The CDR3, as DNA: TGCGCCAGCAGCTTGGGCCAAGCCTCTGAAGCTTTCTTT.

There are a few counts of this clone. V and J are TRBV29-1 and TRBJ2-1, with TRBD1 matching 8 bases. With 2 bases clipped from V and 8 bases from J, the junction kept 5 bases outside the gene matches. The V gene's germline CDR1 is SQVTM and CDR2 ANQGSEA. The CDR3 has 13 residues. The DNA of the CDR3 is TGCAGCGTTGAACGGACAGGGACCGATGAGCAGTTCTTC. Translation gives CSVERTGTDEQFF.

The chain employs TRBV21-1 and TRBJ2-7. TRBV21-1 is deemed a pseudogene. The CDR3 sequence is 14 residues long. In DNA form, the CDR3 reads TGTGCCAGCAGCAGTTTTAGGGTCTCCTACGAGCAGTACTTC. Its translation is CASSSFRVSYEQYF.

The chain combines TRBV5-5 with TRBJ1-1, with D uncertain. Deletions cut 6 bases from V and 6 bases from J, with 18 bases between. Germline CDR1 is SGHKS and CDR2 is YYEKEE (reference sequence). The CDR3 covers 14 residues. CDR3 bases: TGTGCCAGCATCAAAGCGGGCGTTCGGGCTGAAGCTTTCTTT. It specifies CASIKAGVRAEAFF.

This clone appeared a single time. The sample carries other DNA sequences with the same CDR3. J is TRBJ1-1 and V is TRBV18, with 8 positions matching TRBD1. Germline CDR1 reads KGHSH; CDR2 reads LQKENI. The CDR3 is 14 amino acids. J lost 2 bases, V lost 3 bases, and 2 bases had no gene match. The CDR3 protein is CASSPGQGNTEAFF. The DNA for the CDR3 is TGTGCCAGCTCACCCGGACAGGGTAACACTGAAGCTTTCTTT.

This chain joins TRBV4-2 and TRBJ1-1; D is undetermined. Deletions cut 5 bases from V and 0 bases from J, with 10 bases between. The CDR3 has 14 residues. The germline V gene encodes CDR1 LGHNA and CDR2 YNFKEQ. In nucleotides, the CDR3 is TGTGCCAGCAGCGGACGGGCCATGAACACTGAAGCTTTCTTT. Encoded protein: CASSGRAMNTEAFF.

The genes are TRBV29-1 and TRBJ1-1; D not resolved. The V gene's germline CDR1 is SQVTM and CDR2 ANQGSEA. Trimming took off 6 bases at V and 0 bases at J, with 11 bases between the two ends. There are 13 residues in the CDR3. The CDR3 sequence: CSVRRTLNTEAFF. The CDR3 DNA is TGCAGCGTCCGACGGACCTTGAACACTGAAGCTTTCTTT.

The chain couples TRBV7-9 to TRBJ2-5; the D is unclear. This CDR3 comprises 13 residues. Trimming took off 6 bases at V and 1 base at J, with 9 bases between the two ends. Germline V gene data show CDR1 as SEHNR and CDR2 as FQNEAQ (reference sequence). CDR3: CASSDLVQETQYF. The CDR3 nucleotides are TGTGCCAGCAGTGATCTGGTCCAAGAGACCCAGTACTTC.

This clone was counted between two and nine times. The chain has TRBV9 and TRBJ1-1; D uncertain. The CDR3 loop spans 13 amino acids. Germline V gene sequence: CDR1 SGDLS, CDR2 YYNGEE. V shed 7 bases and J shed 0 bases, with 10 bases lying between them. The CDR3 reads CASALDVNTEAFF. As DNA, the CDR3 is TGTGCCAGCGCACTGGACGTGAACACTGAAGCTTTCTTT. Full variable domain (outside the CDR3, taken from reference TRBV9 and TRBJ1-1): DSGVTQTPKHLITATGQRVTLRCSPRSGDLSVYWYQQSLDQGLQFLIQYYNGEERAKGNILERFSAQQFPDLHSELNLSSLELGDSALYFCASALDVNTEAFFGQGTRLTVV.

The chain links TRBV5-1 to TRBJ1-5, with D perhaps TRBD1 (5 bases). Trimming cost V 4 bases and J 2 bases, with 10 bases left between them. Per germline, CDR1 SGHRS and CDR2 YFSETQ. The length of the CDR3 is 14 residues. The CDR3 DNA is TGCGCCAGCAGCCCCTTAGGGGGCAATCAGCCCCAGCATTTT. Its translation is CASSPLGGNQPQHF.

The chain couples TRBV14 to TRBJ1-2, with D unclear. Germline-derived CDR1 and CDR2 are SGHDN and FVKESK. Between the trimmed V and J ends, which lost 1 base and 10 bases, there was a span of 16 bases. The CDR3 is 14 residues long. The CDR3 spells CASSQVIASANYTF. In DNA form, the CDR3 reads TGTGCCAGCAGCCAAGTTATAGCCTCCGCTAACTACACCTTC.

CDR3 nucleotide sequence: TGCGCCAGCAGCTTACCGCGGGAGAGGGGCGATGAGCAGTTCTTC. It translates to CASSLPRERGDEQFF. This chain connects TRBV5-1 to TRBJ2-1, with 7 bases that match TRBD2. V lost 2 bases and J lost 8; bases outside the gene matches: 10. The germline V gene encodes CDR1 SGHRS and CDR2 YFSETQ. The CDR3 consists of 15 residues.

This clone appeared many times. The rearrangement links TRBV14 to TRBJ2-2; 10 nucleotides agree with TRBD2. The germline CDR1 and CDR2 sequences are SGHDN and FVKESK. The CDR3 is made up of 17 amino acids. V shed 5 bases and J 6 bases; nucleotides not matched to a gene: 12. CDR3 DNA: TGTGCCAGCAGCTCGCGACTCGGGACTAGCGATTCCGGGGAGCTGTTTTTT. The encoded protein is CASSSRLGTSDSGELFF. Full variable domain (missing parts from reference TRBV14 and TRBJ2-2): EAGVTQFPSHSVIEKGQTVTLRCDPISGHDNLYWYRRVMGKEIKFLLHFVKESKQDESGMPNNRFLAERTGGTYSTLKVQPAELEDSGVYFCASSSRLGTSDSGELFFGEGSRLTVL.